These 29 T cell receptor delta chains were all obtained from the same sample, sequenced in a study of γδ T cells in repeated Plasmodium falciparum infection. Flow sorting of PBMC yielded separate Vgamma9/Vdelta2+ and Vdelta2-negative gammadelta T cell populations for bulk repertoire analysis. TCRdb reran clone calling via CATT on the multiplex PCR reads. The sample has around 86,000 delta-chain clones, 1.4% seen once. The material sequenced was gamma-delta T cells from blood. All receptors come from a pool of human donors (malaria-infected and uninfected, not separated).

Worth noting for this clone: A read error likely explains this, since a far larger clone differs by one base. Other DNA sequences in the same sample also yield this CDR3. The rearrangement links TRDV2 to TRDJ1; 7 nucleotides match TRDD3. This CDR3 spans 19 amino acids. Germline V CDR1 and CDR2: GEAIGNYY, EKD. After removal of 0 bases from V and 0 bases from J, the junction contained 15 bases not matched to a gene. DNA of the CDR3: TGTGCCTGTGACACCGTAGGGCTGGGGGCACATTCATACACCGATAAACTCATCTTT. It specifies CACDTVGLGAHSYTDKLIF.

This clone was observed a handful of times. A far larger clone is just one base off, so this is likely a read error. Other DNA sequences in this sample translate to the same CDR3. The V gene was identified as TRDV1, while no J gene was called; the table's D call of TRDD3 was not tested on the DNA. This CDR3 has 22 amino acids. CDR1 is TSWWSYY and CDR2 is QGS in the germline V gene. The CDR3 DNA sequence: TGCGCTCTTGGGGGACCGGGTCGGCCTTCCTACGCTCCTACTGGGGGATACGCGGGCCTCATCTTT. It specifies CALGGPGRPSYAPTGGYAGLIF.

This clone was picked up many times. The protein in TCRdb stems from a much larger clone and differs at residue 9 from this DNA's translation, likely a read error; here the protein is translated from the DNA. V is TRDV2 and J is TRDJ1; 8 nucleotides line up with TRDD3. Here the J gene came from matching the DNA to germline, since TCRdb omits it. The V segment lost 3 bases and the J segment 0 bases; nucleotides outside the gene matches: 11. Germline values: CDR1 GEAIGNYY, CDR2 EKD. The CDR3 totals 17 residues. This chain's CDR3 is CACDSLLGGKNTDKLIF. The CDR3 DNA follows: TGTGCCTGTGACTCCTTACTGGGGGGTAAGAACACCGATAAACTCATCTTT.

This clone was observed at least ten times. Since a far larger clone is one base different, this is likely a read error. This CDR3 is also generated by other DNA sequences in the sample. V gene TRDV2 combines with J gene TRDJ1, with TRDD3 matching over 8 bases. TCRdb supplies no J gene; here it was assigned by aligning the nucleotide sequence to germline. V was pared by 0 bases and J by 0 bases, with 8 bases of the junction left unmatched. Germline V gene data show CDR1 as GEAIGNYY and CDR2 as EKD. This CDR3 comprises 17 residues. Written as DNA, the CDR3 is TGTGCCTGTGACACCGTCGGTACTGGGGGGTACACCGATAAACTCATCTTT. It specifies CACDTVGTGGYTDKLIF.

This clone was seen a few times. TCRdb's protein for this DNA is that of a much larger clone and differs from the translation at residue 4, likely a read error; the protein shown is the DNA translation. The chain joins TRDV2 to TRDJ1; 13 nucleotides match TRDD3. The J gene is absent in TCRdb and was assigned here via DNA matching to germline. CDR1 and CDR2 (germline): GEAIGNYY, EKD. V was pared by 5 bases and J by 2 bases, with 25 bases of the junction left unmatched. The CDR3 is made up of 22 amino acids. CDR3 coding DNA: TGTGCCTGTGTCCCAGTACCGACCGCCGTACTGGGGGATACGGAGGGGACCGATAAACTCATCTTT. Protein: CACVPVPTAVLGDTEGTDKLIF.

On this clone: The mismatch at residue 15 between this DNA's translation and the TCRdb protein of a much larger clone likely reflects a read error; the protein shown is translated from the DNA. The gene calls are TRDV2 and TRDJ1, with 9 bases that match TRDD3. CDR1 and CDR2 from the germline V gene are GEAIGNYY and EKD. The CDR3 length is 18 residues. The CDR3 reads CACDTVGTGGPNTDELIF. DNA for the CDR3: TGTGCCTGTGACACCGTGGGGACTGGGGGACCAAACACCGATGAACTCATCTTT.

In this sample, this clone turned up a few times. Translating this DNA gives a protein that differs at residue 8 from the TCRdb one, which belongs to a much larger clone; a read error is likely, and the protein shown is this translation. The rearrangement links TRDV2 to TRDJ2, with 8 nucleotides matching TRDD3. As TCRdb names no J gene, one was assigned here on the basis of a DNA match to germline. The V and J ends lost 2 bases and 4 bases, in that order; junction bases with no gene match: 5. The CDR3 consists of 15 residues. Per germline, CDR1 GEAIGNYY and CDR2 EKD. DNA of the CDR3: TGTGCCTGTGACAGACTGGGGGGTACGACAGCACAACTCTTCTTT. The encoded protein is CACDRLGGTTAQLFF.

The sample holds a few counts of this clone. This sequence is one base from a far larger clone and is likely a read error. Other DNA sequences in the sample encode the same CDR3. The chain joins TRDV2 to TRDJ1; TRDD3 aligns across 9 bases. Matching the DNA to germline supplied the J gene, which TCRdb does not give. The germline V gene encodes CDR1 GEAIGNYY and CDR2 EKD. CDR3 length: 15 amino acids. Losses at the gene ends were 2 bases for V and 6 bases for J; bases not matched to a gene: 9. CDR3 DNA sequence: TGTGCCTGTGACATCTGCGCACTGGGGGACAATAAACTCATCTTT. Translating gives CACDICALGDNKLIF.

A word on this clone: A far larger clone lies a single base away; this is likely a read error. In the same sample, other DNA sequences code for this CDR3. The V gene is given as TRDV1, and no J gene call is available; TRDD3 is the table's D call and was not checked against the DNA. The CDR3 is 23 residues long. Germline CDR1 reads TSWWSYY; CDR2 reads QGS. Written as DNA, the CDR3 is TGTGCTCTTGGGGAACTATTGGCCTGCGGGGTGGGGGATACAAGCCTGTACACCGACAAGCTCATCTTT. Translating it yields CALGELLACGVGDTSLYTDKLIF.

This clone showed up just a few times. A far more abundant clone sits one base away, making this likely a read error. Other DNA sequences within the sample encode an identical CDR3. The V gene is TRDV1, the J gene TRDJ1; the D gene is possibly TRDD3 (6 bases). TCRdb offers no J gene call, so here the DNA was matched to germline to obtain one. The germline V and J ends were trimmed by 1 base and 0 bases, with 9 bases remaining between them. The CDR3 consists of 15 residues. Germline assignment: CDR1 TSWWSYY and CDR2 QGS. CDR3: CALGERGYYTDKLIF. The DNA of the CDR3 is TGTGCTCTTGGGGAACGAGGATACTACACCGATAAACTCATCTTT.

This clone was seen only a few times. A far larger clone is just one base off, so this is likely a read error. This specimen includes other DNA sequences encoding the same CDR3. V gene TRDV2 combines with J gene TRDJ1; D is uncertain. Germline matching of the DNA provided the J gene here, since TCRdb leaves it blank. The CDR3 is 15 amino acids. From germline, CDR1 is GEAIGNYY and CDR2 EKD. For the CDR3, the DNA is TGTGCTTGTGCGTCTTCGCGGAATAACACCGATAAACTCATCTTT. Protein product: CACASSRNNTDKLIF.

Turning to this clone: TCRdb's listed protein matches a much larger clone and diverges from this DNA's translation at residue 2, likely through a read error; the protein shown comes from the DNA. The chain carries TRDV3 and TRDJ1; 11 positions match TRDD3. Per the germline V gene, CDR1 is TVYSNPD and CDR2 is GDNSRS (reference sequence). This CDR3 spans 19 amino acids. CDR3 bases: TGTTCCTTTCGCCTTCCTTGGGGGATACGCCTCTGGTACACCGATAAACTCATCTTT. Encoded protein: CSFRLPWGIRLWYTDKLIF.

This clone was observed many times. The CDR3 loop reads CALGTRFLRGTYTDKLIF. For the CDR3, the DNA is TGTGCTCTTGGGACCCGCTTCCTACGGGGGACTTACACCGATAAACTCATCTTT. The chain links TRDV1 to TRDJ1, with 8 bases that match TRDD2. TCRdb is silent on the J gene; assignment here came from matching the DNA to germline. Germline V gene sequence: CDR1 TSWWSYY, CDR2 QGS. V lost 5 bases, J lost 0 bases, and 14 bases stayed unmatched. CDR3 length: 18 amino acids.

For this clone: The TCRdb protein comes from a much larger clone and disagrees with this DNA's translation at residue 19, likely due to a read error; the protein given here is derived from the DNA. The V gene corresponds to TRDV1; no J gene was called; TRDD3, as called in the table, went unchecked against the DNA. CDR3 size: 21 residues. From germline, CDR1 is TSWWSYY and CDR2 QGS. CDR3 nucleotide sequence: TGTGCTCTTGGGGAAAGTCCGGCTACTTTGACATTATTTGGATACGCCGATAAACCCATCTTT. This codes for CALGESPATLTLFGYADKPIF.

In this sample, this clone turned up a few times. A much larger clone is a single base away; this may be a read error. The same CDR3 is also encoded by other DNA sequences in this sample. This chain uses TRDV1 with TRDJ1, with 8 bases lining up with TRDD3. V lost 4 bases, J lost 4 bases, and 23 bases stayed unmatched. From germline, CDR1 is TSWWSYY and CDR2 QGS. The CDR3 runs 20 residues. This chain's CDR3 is CALGVDTGGYIEPPRDKLIF. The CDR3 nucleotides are TGTGCTCTTGGGGTGGATACTGGGGGGTATATAGAGCCCCCACGCGATAAACTCATCTTT.

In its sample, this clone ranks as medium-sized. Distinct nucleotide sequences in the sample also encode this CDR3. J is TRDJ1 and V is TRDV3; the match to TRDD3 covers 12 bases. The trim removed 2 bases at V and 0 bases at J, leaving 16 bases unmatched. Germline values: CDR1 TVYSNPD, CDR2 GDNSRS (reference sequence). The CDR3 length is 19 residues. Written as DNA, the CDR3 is TGTGCCTTTCGCGGGGGTACTGGGGGATACCGATGGTACACCGATAAACTCATCTTT. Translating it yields CAFRGGTGGYRWYTDKLIF.

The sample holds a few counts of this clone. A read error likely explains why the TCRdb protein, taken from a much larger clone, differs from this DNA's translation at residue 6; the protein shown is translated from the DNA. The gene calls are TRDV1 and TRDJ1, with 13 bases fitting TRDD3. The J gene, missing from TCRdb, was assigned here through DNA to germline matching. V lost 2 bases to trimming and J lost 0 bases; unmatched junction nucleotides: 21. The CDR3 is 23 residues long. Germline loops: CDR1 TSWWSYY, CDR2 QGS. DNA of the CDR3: TGTGCTCTTGGGGAAGGGGGCATGACTTTCACTGGGGGATACGCGGTGTACACCGATAAACTCATCTTT. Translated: CALGEGGMTFTGGYAVYTDKLIF.

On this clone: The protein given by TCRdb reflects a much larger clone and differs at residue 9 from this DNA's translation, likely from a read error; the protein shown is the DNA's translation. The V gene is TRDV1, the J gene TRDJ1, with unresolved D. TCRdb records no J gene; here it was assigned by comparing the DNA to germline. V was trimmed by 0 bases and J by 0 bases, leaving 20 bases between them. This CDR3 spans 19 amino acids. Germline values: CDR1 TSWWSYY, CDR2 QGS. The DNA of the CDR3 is TGTGCTCTTGGGGAACTATTGTTCCCAAACTCCTGTTACACCGATAAACTCATCTTT. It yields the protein CALGELLFPNSCYTDKLIF.

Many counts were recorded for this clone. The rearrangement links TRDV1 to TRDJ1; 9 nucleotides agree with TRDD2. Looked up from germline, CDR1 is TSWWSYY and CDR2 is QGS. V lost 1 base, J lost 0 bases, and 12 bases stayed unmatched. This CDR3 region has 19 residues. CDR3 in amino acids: CALGEPAFLPAPDTDKLIF. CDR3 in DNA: TGTGCTCTTGGGGAACCCGCCTTCCTACCCGCCCCCGACACCGATAAACTCATCTTT.

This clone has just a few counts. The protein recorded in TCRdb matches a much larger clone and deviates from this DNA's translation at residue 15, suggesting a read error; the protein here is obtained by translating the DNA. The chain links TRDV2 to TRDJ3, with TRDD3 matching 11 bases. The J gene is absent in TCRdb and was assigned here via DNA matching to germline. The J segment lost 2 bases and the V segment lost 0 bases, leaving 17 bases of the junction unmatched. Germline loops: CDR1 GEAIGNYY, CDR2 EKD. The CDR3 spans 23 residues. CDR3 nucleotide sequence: TGTGCCTGTGACACCGGAGGCTGGGGGATACCACGCCCGAGCCCCTGGGACACCCGACAGATGTTTTTC. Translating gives CACDTGGWGIPRPSPWDTRQMFF.

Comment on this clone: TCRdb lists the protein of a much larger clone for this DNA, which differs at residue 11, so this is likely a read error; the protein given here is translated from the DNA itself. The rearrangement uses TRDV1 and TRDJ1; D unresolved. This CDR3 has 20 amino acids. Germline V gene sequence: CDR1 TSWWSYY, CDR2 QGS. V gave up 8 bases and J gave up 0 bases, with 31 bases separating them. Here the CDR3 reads CALNYPNLSTEGKDTDKLIF. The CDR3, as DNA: TGTGCTCTTAATTACCCCAATCTGAGTACTGAGGGAAAAGACACCGATAAACTCATCTTT.

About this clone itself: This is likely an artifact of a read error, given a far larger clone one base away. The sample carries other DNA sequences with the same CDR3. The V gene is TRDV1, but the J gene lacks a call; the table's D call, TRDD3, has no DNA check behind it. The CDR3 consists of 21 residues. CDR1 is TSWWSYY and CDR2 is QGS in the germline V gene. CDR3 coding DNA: TGTGCTCTTGGGGAATCTTTGACCTACATGGGGGCCCGTTTTCTAGTCGATAAGCTCATCTTT. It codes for CALGESLTYMGARFLVDKLIF.

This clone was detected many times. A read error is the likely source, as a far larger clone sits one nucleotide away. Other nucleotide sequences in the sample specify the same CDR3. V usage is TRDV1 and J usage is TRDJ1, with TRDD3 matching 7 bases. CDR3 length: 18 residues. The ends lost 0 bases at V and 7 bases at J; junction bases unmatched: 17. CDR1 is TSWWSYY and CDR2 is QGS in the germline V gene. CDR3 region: CALGELSYWGTPYSKLIF. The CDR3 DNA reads TGTGCTCTTGGGGAACTGTCCTATTGGGGGACCCCCTATAGTAAACTCATCTTT.

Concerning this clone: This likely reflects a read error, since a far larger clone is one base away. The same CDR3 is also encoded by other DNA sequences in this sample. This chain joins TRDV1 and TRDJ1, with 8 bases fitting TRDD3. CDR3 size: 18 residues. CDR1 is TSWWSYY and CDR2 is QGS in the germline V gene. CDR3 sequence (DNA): TGTGCTCTTGGGGAACCTTTAAGGGATACGTGGCAGGCCGACAAACTCATCTTT. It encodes CALGEPLRDTWQADKLIF.

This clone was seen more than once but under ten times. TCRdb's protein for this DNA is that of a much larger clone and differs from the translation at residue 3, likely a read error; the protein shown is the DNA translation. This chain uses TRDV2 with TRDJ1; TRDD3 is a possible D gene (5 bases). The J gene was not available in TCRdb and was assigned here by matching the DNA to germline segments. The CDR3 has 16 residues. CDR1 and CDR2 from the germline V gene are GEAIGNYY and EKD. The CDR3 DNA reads TGTGCCCGTGACACCGCGGGGACCCTGTACACCGATAAACTCATCTTT. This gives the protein CARDTAGTLYTDKLIF.

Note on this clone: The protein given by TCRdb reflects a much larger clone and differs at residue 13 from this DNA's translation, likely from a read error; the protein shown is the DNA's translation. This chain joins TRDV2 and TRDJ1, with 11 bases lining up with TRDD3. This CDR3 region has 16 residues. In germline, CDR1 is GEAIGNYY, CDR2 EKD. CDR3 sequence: CACDTGGYAFSDRLIF. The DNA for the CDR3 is TGTGCCTGTGACACTGGGGGATACGCGTTTTCCGATAGACTCATCTTT.

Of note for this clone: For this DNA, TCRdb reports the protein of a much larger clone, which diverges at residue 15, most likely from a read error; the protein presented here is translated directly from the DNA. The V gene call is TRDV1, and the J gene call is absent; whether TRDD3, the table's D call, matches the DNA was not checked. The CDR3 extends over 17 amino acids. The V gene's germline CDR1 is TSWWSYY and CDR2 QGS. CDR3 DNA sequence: TGTGCTCTTGGGGAAGTCGCGGGATACGCCTACACCGATAAACCCATCTTT. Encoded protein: CALGEVAGYAYTDKPIF.

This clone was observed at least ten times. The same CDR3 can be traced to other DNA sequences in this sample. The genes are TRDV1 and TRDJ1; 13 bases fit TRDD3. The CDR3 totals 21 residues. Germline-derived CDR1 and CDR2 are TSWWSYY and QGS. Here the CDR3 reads CALIPAPTVLGDTRGTDKLIF. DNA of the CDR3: TGTGCCCTAATCCCAGCCCCGACCGTACTGGGGGATACGAGGGGCACCGATAAACTCATCTTT.

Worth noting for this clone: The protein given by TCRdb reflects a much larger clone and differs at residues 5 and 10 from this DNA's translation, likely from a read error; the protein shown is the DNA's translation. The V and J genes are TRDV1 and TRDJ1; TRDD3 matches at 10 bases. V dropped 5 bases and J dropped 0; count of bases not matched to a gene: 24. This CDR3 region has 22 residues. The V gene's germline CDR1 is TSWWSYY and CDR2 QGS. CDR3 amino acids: CALGYEVTSHHTGGSHTDKLIF. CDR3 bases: TGTGCTCTTGGGTATGAGGTTACTTCCCACCATACTGGGGGATCCCACACCGATAAACTCATCTTT.